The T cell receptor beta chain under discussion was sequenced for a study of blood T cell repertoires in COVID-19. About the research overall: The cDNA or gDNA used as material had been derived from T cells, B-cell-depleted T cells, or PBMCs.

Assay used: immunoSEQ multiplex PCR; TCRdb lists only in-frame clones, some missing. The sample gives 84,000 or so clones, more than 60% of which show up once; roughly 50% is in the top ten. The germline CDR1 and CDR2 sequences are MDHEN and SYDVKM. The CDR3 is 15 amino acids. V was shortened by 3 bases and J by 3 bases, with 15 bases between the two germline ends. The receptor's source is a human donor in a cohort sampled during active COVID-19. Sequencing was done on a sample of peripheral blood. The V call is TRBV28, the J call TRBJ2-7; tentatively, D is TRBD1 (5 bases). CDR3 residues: CASSFLAGNLYEQYF. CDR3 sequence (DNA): TGTGCCAGCAGTTTCCTGGCAGGGAACCTCTACGAGCAGTACTTC.